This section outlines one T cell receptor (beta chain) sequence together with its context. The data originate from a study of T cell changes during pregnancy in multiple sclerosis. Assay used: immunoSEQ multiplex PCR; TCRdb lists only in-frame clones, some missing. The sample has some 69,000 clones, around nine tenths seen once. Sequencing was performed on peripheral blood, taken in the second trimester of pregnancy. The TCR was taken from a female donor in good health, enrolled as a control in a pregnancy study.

CDR3 bases: TGCAGCGTTGCTGACAGGGTGGCGAATTCACCCCTCCACTTT. Protein product: CSVADRVANSPLHF. The chain recombines TRBV29-1 with TRBJ1-6; TRBD1 aligns across 7 bases. Germline V CDR1 and CDR2: SQVTM, ANQGSEA. The CDR3 extends over 14 amino acids. V lost 4 bases, J lost 7 bases, and 7 bases stayed unmatched.